A selection of T cell receptor beta chains follows, all from one sample in a study of cytomegalovirus exposure and HLA in healthy donors. The protocol was immunoSEQ multiplex PCR, while the TCRdb copy is restricted to in-frame clones and leaves out a portion. The table lists about 200,000 clones, roughly 80% of them singletons. The sample taken for sequencing was PBMCs. The origin of the receptors is a man aged 30 to 39 in good health and CMV-seronegative. Each CDR3 is given with its conserved first and last residue. The D gene is left open where the match is weak.

d_call: .; j_call: TRBJ1-1; v_call: TRBV29-1; cdr3_aa: CSVEAENTEAFF
d_call: TRBD2; j_call: TRBJ2-1; v_call: TRBV27; cdr3_aa: CASSPGLAGYGGWNEQFF
d_call: TRBD2; j_call: TRBJ2-5; v_call: TRBV4-2; cdr3_aa: CASSPGTSGGQETQYF
d_call: .; j_call: TRBJ2-7; v_call: TRBV7-9; cdr3_aa: CTSSLGSYEQYF
d_call: .; j_call: TRBJ1-5; v_call: TRBV4-2; cdr3_aa: CASSQDRAGWEPQHF
d_call: TRBD2; j_call: TRBJ2-2; v_call: TRBV10-3; cdr3_aa: CAISESGLAGSNTGELFF
d_call: TRBD1; j_call: TRBJ1-5; v_call: TRBV28; cdr3_aa: CASSLYLGQGGNQPQHF
d_call: .; j_call: TRBJ1-6; v_call: TRBV6-1; cdr3_aa: CASIEGHPNSPLHF
d_call: TRBD1; j_call: TRBJ1-1; v_call: TRBV27; cdr3_aa: CASSSRGQYTEAFF
d_call: TRBD1; j_call: TRBJ2-2; v_call: TRBV7-8; cdr3_aa: CASSLPRDRPNTGELFF
d_call: .; j_call: TRBJ1-1; v_call: TRBV27; cdr3_aa: CASSFIRGNTEAFF
d_call: TRBD1; j_call: TRBJ2-7; v_call: TRBV27; cdr3_aa: CASSLYTGTATYEQYF
d_call: .; j_call: TRBJ2-1; v_call: TRBV11-1; cdr3_aa: CASSLARGSSYNEQFF
d_call: TRBD1; j_call: TRBJ1-6; v_call: TRBV28; cdr3_aa: CASSPPQGAISPLHF
d_call: TRBD1; j_call: TRBJ1-6; v_call: TRBV6-1; cdr3_aa: CASSWTGSPLHF
d_call: .; j_call: TRBJ2-2; v_call: TRBV9; cdr3_aa: CASRVQEGSGELFF
d_call: TRBD1; j_call: TRBJ2-5; v_call: TRBV27; cdr3_aa: CASRTNRGVQETQYF
d_call: TRBD1; j_call: TRBJ2-2; v_call: TRBV11-2; cdr3_aa: CASSYVRTGHGELFF
d_call: TRBD2; j_call: TRBJ2-1; v_call: TRBV5-1; cdr3_aa: CASSLGGGSYNEQFF
d_call: .; j_call: TRBJ1-1; v_call: TRBV28; cdr3_aa: CATSFSGLSEAFF